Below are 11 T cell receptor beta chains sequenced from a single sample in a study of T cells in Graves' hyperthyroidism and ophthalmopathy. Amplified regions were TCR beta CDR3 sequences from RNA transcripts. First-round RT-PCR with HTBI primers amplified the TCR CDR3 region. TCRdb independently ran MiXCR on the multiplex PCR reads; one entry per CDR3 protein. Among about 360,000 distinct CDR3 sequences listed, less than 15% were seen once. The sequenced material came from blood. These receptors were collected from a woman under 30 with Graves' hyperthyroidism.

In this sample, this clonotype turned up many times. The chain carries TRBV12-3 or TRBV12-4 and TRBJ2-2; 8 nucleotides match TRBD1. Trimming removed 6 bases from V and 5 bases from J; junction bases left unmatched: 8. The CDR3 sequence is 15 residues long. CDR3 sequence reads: CASSYGQGSTGELFF. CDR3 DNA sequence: TGTGCCAGCAGCTACGGACAGGGAAGTACCGGGGAGCTGTTTTTT.

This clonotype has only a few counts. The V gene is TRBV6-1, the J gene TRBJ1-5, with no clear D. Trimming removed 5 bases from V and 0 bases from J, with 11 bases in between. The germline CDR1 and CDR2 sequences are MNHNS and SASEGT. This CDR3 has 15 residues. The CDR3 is CASSPPPYSNQPQHF. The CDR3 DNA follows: TGTGCCAGCAGTCCTCCCCCCTATAGCAATCAGCCCCAGCATTTT.

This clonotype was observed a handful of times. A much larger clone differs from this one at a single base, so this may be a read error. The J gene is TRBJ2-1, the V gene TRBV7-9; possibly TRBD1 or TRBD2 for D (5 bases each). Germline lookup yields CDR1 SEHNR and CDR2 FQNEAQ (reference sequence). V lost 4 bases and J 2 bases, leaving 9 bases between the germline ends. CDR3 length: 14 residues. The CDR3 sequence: CASSWGPTYNEQFF. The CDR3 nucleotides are TGTGCCAGCAGCTGGGGACCGACCTACAATGAGCAGTTCTTC.

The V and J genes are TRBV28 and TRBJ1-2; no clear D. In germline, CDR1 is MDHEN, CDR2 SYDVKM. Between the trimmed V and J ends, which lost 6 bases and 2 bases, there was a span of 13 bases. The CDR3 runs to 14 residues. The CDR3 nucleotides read TGTGCCAGCAGGGGAGGGATACAGAACTATGGCTACACCTTC. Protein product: CASRGGIQNYGYTF.

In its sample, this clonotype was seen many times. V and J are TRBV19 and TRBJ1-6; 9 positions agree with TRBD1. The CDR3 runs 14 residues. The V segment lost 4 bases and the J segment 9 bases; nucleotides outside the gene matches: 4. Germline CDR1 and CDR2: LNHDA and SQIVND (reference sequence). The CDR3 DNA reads TGTGCCAGTAGTACGACAGGGGGAGGTTCACCCCTCCACTTT. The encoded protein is CASSTTGGGSPLHF.

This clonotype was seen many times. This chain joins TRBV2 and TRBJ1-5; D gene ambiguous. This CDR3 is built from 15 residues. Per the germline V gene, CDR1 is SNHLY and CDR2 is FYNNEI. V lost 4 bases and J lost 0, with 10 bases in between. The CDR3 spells CASSALRSSNQPQHF. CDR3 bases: TGTGCCAGCAGTGCTTTACGGTCTAGCAATCAGCCCCAGCATTTT.

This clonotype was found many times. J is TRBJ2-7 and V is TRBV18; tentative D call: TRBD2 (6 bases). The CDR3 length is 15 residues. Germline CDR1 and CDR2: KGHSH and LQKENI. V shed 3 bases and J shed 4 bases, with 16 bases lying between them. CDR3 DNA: TGTGCCAGCTCACCGCCGGGACTGCAAACATACGAGCAGTACTTC. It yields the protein CASSPPGLQTYEQYF.

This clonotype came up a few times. CDR3 coding DNA: TGCGCCAGCAGCCAAGAGAGTGGAAAGGGGGCATTAGGAGGCTACACCTTC. It yields the protein CASSQESGKGALGGYTF. V gene TRBV4-3 combines with J gene TRBJ1-2; TRBD1 aligns across 7 bases. From germline, CDR1 is LGHNA and CDR2 YSLEER. V trimming: 0 bases; J trimming: 8 bases; junction bases outside the gene matches: 15. This CDR3 is 17 amino acids long.

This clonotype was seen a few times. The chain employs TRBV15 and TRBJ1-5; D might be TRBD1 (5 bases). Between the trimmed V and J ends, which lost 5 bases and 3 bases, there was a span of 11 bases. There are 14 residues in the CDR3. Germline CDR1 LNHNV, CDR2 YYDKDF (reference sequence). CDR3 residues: CATSGEGNNQPQHF. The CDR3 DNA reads TGTGCCACCAGCGGGGAGGGGAACAATCAGCCCCAGCATTTT.

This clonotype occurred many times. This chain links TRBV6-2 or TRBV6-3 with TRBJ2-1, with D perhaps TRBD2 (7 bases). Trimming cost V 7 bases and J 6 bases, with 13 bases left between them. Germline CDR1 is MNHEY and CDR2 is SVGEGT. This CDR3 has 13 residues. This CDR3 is CASTPAGANEQFF. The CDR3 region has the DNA TGTGCCAGCACCCCCGCGGGGGCCAATGAGCAGTTCTTC.

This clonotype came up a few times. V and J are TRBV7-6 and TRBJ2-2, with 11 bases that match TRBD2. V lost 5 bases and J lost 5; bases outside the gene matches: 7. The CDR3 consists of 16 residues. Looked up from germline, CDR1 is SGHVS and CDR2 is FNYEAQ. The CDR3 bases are TGTGCCAGCAGCCCGCGGGTAGCGGGAGGGACCGGGGAGCTGTTTTTT. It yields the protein CASSPRVAGGTGELFF.